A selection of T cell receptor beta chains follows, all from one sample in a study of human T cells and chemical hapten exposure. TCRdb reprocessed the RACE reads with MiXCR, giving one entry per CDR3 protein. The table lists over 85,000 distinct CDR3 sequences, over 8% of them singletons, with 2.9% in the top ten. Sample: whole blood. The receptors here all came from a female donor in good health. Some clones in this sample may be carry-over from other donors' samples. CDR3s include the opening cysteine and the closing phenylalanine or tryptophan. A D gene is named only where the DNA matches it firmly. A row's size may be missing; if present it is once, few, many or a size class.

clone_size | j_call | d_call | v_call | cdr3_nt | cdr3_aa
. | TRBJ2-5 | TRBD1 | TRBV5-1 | TGCGCCAGCAGCTCGGAGACAGGGGAAGAAGAGACCCAGTACTTC | CASSSETGEEETQYF
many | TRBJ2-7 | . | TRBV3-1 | TGTGCCAGCAGCCAAGTGAGGAACGAGCAGTACTTC | CASSQVRNEQYF
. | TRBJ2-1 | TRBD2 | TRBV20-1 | TGCAGTGCTAGGGGGATAGCGGGAGGAGAAGAGCAGTTCTTC | CSARGIAGGEEQFF
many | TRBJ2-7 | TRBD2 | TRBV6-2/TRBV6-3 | TGTGCCAGCAGCCCGAGACTAGCGGGAGGAAACGAGCAGTACTTC | CASSPRLAGGNEQYF
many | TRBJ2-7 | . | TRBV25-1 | TGTGCCAGCAAAGGTAGCGGTGCCTACGAGCAGTACTTC | CASKGSGAYEQYF
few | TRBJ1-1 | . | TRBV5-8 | TGTGCCAGCAGCTTTCGCACTTCGGACACTGAAGCTTTCTTT | CASSFRTSDTEAFF
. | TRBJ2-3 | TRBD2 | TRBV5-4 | TGTGCCAGCCGCCAAGCGGGAAACACAGATACGCAGTATTTT | CASRQAGNTDTQYF
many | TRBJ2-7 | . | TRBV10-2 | . | CASSTSPGLSYEQYF
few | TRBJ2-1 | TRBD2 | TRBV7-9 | TGTGCCAGCAGCTTAGGGACTAGCGTCTATAACAATGAGCAGTTCTTC | CASSLGTSVYNNEQFF
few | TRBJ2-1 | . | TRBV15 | TGTGCCACCAGCCGAGACAGGGGACTATACAATGAGCAGTTCTTC | CATSRDRGLYNEQFF
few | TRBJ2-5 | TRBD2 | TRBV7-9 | TGTGCCAGCAGCTTAGAAGCGGGAGGTCCAGAGACCCAGTACTTC | CASSLEAGGPETQYF
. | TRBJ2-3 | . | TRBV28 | TGTGCCAGCAGTCTAGATACGCAGTATTTT | CASSLDTQYF
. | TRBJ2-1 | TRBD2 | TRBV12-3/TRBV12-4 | TGTGCCAGCAGGAAACTAGCGGGAGTGGGCAATGAGCAGTTCTTC | CASRKLAGVGNEQFF
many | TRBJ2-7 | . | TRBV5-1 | TGCGCCAGCAGCTTTGGAGGGCCCTACGAGCAGTACTTC | CASSFGGPYEQYF
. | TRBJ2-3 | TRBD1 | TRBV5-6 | TGTGCCAGCAGCACAGACAGGGGGCTCACAGATACGCAGTATTTT | CASSTDRGLTDTQYF
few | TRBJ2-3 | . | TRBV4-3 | TGCGCCAGCAGCCAAACTAGCACCACAGATACGCAGTATTTT | CASSQTSTTDTQYF
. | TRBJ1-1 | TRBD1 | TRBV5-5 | TGTGCCAGCAGCTTTCTACAGGGGGTGCCCACTGAAGCTTTCTTT | CASSFLQGVPTEAFF
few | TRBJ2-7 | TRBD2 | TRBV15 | TGTGCCACCAGCCTTGGAGGGCGGGAGAGGTACGAGCAGTACTTC | CATSLGGRERYEQYF
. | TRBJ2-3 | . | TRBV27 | TGTGCCAGCAGTTTATTTGCAGGGTACACAGATACGCAGTATTTT | CASSLFAGYTDTQYF
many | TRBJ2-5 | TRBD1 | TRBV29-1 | TGCAGCGCTTGGACAGGGGATGAGACCCAGTACTTC | CSAWTGDETQYF
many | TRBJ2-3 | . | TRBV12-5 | TGTGCTAGTGGTTTGGTATCAGGGGGCACAGATACGCAGTATTTT | CASGLVSGGTDTQYF
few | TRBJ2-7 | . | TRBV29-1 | TGCAGCGTCGGGGATCCGCAGTACTTC | CSVGDPQYF
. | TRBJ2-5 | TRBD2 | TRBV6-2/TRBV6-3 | TGTGCCAGCAGCCCCCCACTAGCGGGAGTAGAGACCCAGTACTTC | CASSPPLAGVETQYF
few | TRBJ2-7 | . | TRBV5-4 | TGTGCCAGCAGCTTGTCTGGGGAGGAGCAGTACTTC | CASSLSGEEQYF
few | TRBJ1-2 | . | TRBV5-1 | TGCGCCAGCAGACGGTTAGGAATTAACTATGGCTACACCTTC | CASRRLGINYGYTF
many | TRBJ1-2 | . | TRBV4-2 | TGTGCCAGCAGCCAAGACGGAACCTCGACCAACTATGGCTACACCTTC | CASSQDGTSTNYGYTF
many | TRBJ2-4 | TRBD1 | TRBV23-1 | TGCGCCAGCAGTCAAGGGACAGGGGAGAAAGCGACCAAAAACATTCAGTACTTC | CASSQGTGEKATKNIQYF
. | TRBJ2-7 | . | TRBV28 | TGTGCCAGCGGGAGACTAGAGGTGTACGAGCAGTACTTC | CASGRLEVYEQYF
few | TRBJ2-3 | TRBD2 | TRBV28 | TGTGCCAGCAGTCACCCGCCGACTAGCGGGAGCACAGATACGCAGTATTTT | CASSHPPTSGSTDTQYF
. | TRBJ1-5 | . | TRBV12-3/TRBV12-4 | TGTGCCAGCAGTTTACAGGGGTTTAACCAGCCCCAGCATTTT | CASSLQGFNQPQHF
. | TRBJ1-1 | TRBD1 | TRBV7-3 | TGTGCCAGCAGCTTCCCGGGACAGCCGAACACTGAAGCTTTCTTT | CASSFPGQPNTEAFF
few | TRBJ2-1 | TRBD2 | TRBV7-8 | TGTGCCAGCAGCCTCCTAGGACTAGCGGGAGTATCCTACAATGAGCAGTTCTTC | CASSLLGLAGVSYNEQFF
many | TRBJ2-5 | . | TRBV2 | TGTGCCACCGAAAGGGGGGGCCCTCAAGAGACCCAGTACTTC | CATERGGPQETQYF
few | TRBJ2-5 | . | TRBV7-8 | TGTGCCAGCAGCTTAACGTCGACACAAGAGACCCAGTACTTC | CASSLTSTQETQYF
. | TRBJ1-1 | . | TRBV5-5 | TGTGCCAGCACCCTACGGCAGGAGAACACTGAAGCTTTCTTT | CASTLRQENTEAFF
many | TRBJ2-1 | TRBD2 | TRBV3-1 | TGTGCCAGCAGCCAAGATTTAGCGGGGGGGAGTTACAATGAGCAGTTCTTC | CASSQDLAGGSYNEQFF
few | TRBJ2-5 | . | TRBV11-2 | TGTGCCAGCAGCTTAGGACGGCTCGAGACCCAGTACTTC | CASSLGRLETQYF
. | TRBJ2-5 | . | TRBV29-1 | TGCAGCGCTCACGGGGGCAAGGGAGAGACCCAGTACTTC | CSAHGGKGETQYF
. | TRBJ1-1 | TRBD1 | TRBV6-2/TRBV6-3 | TGTGCCAGCAGAGACAGGGAACACACTGAAGCTTTCTTT | CASRDREHTEAFF
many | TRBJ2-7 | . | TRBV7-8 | TGTGCCAGCAGCTTAGCGCAGGGCGAGCAGTACTTC | CASSLAQGEQYF